The source of this TCR beta chain is a study of cytomegalovirus exposure and HLA in healthy donors. In the PCR, 60 Vbeta and 13 Jbeta primers were used. Generated by immunoSEQ multiplex PCR, the TCRdb table keeps only in-frame clones and is missing some. The sample includes roughly 200,000 clones, 76% of them seen just once. This CDR3 is 11 amino acids long. V lost 3 bases and J lost 5, with 6 bases in between. The germline V gene encodes CDR1 DFQATT and CDR2 SNEGSKA (reference sequence). About this clone: Other DNA sequences in the same sample also yield this CDR3.

This TCR came from a man between 18 and 29 years old in good health and CMV-seronegative. The specimen was PBMCs. The chain employs TRBV20-1 and TRBJ2-3; D not resolved. The CDR3: CSARARDTQYF. The CDR3 coding sequence is TGCAGTGCTAGGGCTAGAGATACGCAGTATTTT.